This T cell receptor beta chain was retrieved from a study of blood T cell repertoires in COVID-19. Turning to the study itself: Sites in the United States, Italy and Spain provided acute and convalescent COVID-19 samples.

The CDR3 consists of 13 residues. Trimming shortened V by 9 bases and J by 7 bases, and 19 bases separated the two germline ends. CDR1 MNHEY and CDR2 SVGAGI come from the germline V gene. Original methodology: Scientists estimated how many nucleated cells there were by amplifying reference gene primers. Sequencing was performed with immunoSEQ multiplex PCR; in TCRdb, only in-frame clones are kept and a portion is missing. V, J and clone size are taken as reported in that table, and D and trimming were inferred from the DNA itself. Of about 67,000 clones in the sample, 70% to 90% were seen once. The receptor comes from a woman aged 80 or over with acute or convalescent COVID-19. J is TRBJ2-7 and V is TRBV6-5; D is possibly TRBD1 (5 bases). Sequencing was done on a sample of peripheral blood. CDR3 sequence: CASSDTPRREQYF. The CDR3 nucleotides are TGTGCCAGTTCGGACACGCCACGGAGAGAGCAGTACTTC.